This T cell receptor beta chain stems from a study of cytomegalovirus exposure and HLA in healthy donors. With 60 Vbeta and 13 Jbeta primers, the PCR was carried out. The table came from immunoSEQ multiplex PCR; TCRdb's copy has only in-frame clones and leaves some out. The table includes roughly 120,000 clones, approximately 80% detected once. Study-wide findings and caveats: Among donors in an Asian-associated ancestry cluster, a later analysis reportedly found fewer N-insertions than the roughly 650-donor mean.

Comments on this clone: The antigen remains undetermined.

The CDR3 is 14 residues long. Germline CDR1 SGHTA, CDR2 FQGTGA. Germline trimming cut 5 bases from V and 6 bases from J; bases unmatched to any gene: 7. What was sequenced was PBMCs. The chain couples TRBV7-3 to TRBJ1-2; TRBD1 matches 9 bases. The origin of this receptor is a man aged 50 or older in good health and CMV-seronegative. This CDR3 reads CASSPGQGTDGYTF. Written as DNA, the CDR3 is TGTGCCAGCAGCCCCGGACAGGGGACCGATGGCTACACCTTC. Looking up the rest from reference TRBV7-3 and TRBJ1-2 gives the full variable domain: GAGVSQTPSNKVTEKGKYVELRCDPISGHTALYWYRQSLGQGPEFLIYFQGTGAADDSGLPNDRFFAVRPEGSVSTLKIQRTERGDSAVYLCASSPGQGTDGYTFGSGTRLTVV.